Following are 4 T cell receptor beta chains from one sample sequenced in a study of tumor and adjacent non-tumor tissue in lung cancer. A modified ARM-PCR protocol with three rounds of nested PCR amplified TCRbeta. TCRdb re-analysed the multiplex PCR reads in MiXCR, keeping a single row per CDR3 protein. The repertoire holds about 76,000 distinct CDR3 sequences, with around 65% as singletons. The template was RNA from unsorted bulk tissue. The sample taken for sequencing was lung tumor tissue. Receptor source: a woman between 70 and 85 years old with non-small cell lung cancer.

In regard to this clonotype: This may arise from a read error, as a much more abundant clone is one base away. V gene TRBV20-1 combines with J gene TRBJ2-7, with 13 bases fitting TRBD2. Germline CDR1 reads DFQATT; CDR2 reads SNEGSKA (reference sequence). The CDR3 extends over 17 amino acids. J gave up 2 bases and V 3 bases, and 10 bases lay outside the gene matches. In DNA form, the CDR3 reads TGCAGTGCTAGCTGGGGACTAGCGGGGTGGCTAACCTACGAGCAGTACTTC. It translates to CSASWGLAGWLTYEQYF.

This clonotype has a handful of counts. The chain joins TRBV24-1 to TRBJ2-3; 13 bases match TRBD2. Germline V CDR1 and CDR2: KGHDR, SFDVKD. The V segment lost 4 bases and the J segment 5 bases; nucleotides outside the gene matches: 8. The CDR3 is made up of 17 amino acids. The CDR3 is CATSEWTSGSHGDTQYF. CDR3 DNA sequence: TGTGCCACCAGTGAATGGACTAGCGGGAGCCATGGAGATACGCAGTATTTT.

Of note for this clonotype: No conserved phenylalanine or tryptophan is present at the end of the CDR3, so a read error is the likely explanation. It is unclear where the CDR3 begins or ends on the DNA, so no DNA is shown, and the CDR3 is as TCRdb lists it. V usage is TRBV28 and J usage is TRBJ2-7; the table's D gene call, TRBD2, was not cross checked with the DNA. The CDR3 length is 14 residues, termini included. Germline-derived CDR1 and CDR2 are MDHEN and SYDVKM. This CDR3 reads CASSPRERRYERYI.

Details on this clonotype: The final CDR3 position lacks the conserved phenylalanine or tryptophan, pointing to a likely read error. V is TRBV11-3 and J is TRBJ2-3; D is unresolved. Trimming shortened V by 0 bases and J by 4 bases, and 11 bases separated the two germline ends. This CDR3 has 15 residues. Looked up from germline, CDR1 is SGHNT and CDR2 is YENEEA. The CDR3 here is CASSLDGCRPDTQYL. DNA for the CDR3: TGTGCCAGCAGCTTAGATGGGTGTCGCCCAGATACGCAGTATTTA.